Following are 7 T cell receptor beta chains from one sample sequenced in a study of graft-versus-host responses after intestinal transplantation (dated by TCRdb to about 2021). Library method: the immunoSEQ multiplex PCR assay. Entries here come from immuneACCESS through TCRdb and include only in-frame sequences with V and J called. Some clones fail to appear in such tables; in the studies checked, an unresolved V gene covers under half of the shortfall, and the cause of the remainder is unknown. The sample includes tens of thousands of clones, with approximately 95% observed a single time. Approximately 0.5% of the sample belongs to the ten largest clones. The starting material was PBMCs, obtained 156 days after intestinal transplant. The receptor set was obtained from a human patient who received an intestinal transplant, so some T cells may come from the graft donor.

The rearrangement joins TRBV6-5 to TRBJ2-1, with unresolved D. This CDR3 comprises 14 residues. Germline CDR1 and CDR2: MNHEY and SVGAGI. V was cut by 2 bases and J by 0 bases, with 5 bases left in between. Here the CDR3 reads CASSYRSSYNEQFF. For the CDR3, the DNA is TGTGCCAGCAGTTACAGGAGCTCCTACAATGAGCAGTTCTTC.

The chain joins TRBV19 to TRBJ1-1; D remains unclear. Germline V lookup: CDR1 LNHDA, CDR2 SQIVND (reference sequence). The ends were cut back, 2 bases at V and 5 bases at J, with 9 bases in the middle. The CDR3 extends over 13 amino acids. The chain's CDR3 is CASSITPSTEAFF. The CDR3 DNA reads as TGTGCCAGTAGTATAACTCCAAGTACTGAAGCTTTCTTT.

The rearrangement links TRBV5-1 to TRBJ2-3, with 12 nucleotides matching TRBD2. Germline lookup yields CDR1 SGHRS and CDR2 YFSETQ. Unmatched junction bases numbered 14, after V lost 3 bases and J lost 0 bases. The CDR3 consists of 20 residues. The CDR3 protein is CASSSHLRTSGALSTDTQYF. Written as DNA, the CDR3 is TGCGCCAGCAGCTCCCATCTTCGGACTAGCGGGGCCCTGAGCACAGATACGCAGTATTTT.

The chain links TRBV7-9 to TRBJ2-5, with D unclear. Germline values: CDR1 SEHNR, CDR2 FQNEAQ (reference sequence). The CDR3 runs to 15 residues. V was trimmed by 6 bases and J by 4 bases, leaving 18 bases between them. Here the CDR3 reads CASRETPRSPETQYF. The CDR3 coding sequence is TGTGCCAGCAGAGAAACCCCGCGGAGTCCAGAGACCCAGTACTTC.

The chain uses TRBV2 and TRBJ2-1; 10 nucleotides match TRBD2. Germline lookup yields CDR1 SNHLY and CDR2 FYNNEI. The CDR3 totals 18 residues. The ends lost 6 bases at V and 0 bases at J; junction bases unmatched: 11. CDR3 DNA: TGTGCCAGCAGCGACGTAGCGGGGGGATACAGCTCCTACAATGAGCAGTTCTTC. This translates into CASSDVAGGYSSYNEQFF.

This clone showed up just once. This chain joins TRBV5-4 and TRBJ1-1; no firm D call. Germline CDR1 and CDR2: SGHNT and YYREEE (reference sequence). Trimming removed 3 bases from V and 6 bases from J, with 12 bases in between. The CDR3 is made up of 13 amino acids. The CDR3 loop reads CASSSTERAEAFF. CDR3 sequence (DNA): TGTGCCAGCAGCTCCACTGAGAGGGCTGAAGCTTTCTTT.

The chain is built from TRBV19 and TRBJ2-7, with TRBD2 matching over 10 bases. This CDR3 has 13 residues. V dropped 8 bases and J dropped 2; count of bases not matched to a gene: 3. Germline assignment: CDR1 LNHDA and CDR2 SQIVND (reference sequence). CDR3 DNA sequence: TGTGCCAGTGCAGCGGGAGGGCCCTACGAGCAGTACTTC. As protein: CASAAGGPYEQYF.